The present entry profiles one TCR beta chain with its context. The sample belongs to a study of cytomegalovirus exposure and HLA in healthy donors. This CDR3 is 15 amino acids long. V gave up 7 bases and J gave up 2 bases; unmatched junction bases: 8. The V gene's germline CDR1 is LNHDA and CDR2 SQIVND (reference sequence). A multiplex PCR was run with 60 Vbeta primers and 13 Jbeta primers. The repertoire was sequenced with immunoSEQ multiplex PCR; TCRdb's copy has only in-frame clones and lacks some. The repertoire includes 150,000 to 200,000 clones, less than 90% of them detected once, and 1.1% to 1.5% sits in the top ten.

The sequenced sample was PBMCs. The J gene is TRBJ2-1, the V gene TRBV19, with 7 bases matching TRBD2. The receptor comes from a girl between 10 and 17 years old in good health and CMV-seropositive. The DNA for the CDR3 is TGTGCCAGTACTCCAGCGGGACCCCCCTACAATGAGCAGTTCTTC. Translating it yields CASTPAGPPYNEQFF.